A single sample gave rise to the 21 T cell receptor beta chains below, sequenced in a study of CD8 T cells in Susac syndrome. With random hexamers, roughly 0.45 to 1 ug RNA was reverse transcribed. Each CDR3 protein is one row after TCRdb ran MiXCR on the immunoSEQ multiplex PCR reads. The sample contains 110,000 or so distinct CDR3 sequences, just under 95% of which appear only once. Sequencing was performed on CD4+ T cells from PBMCs. The receptors come from a human donor with multiple sclerosis.

This rearrangement joins TRBV19 to TRBJ2-1, with 9 positions matching TRBD2. Germline CDR1 is LNHDA and CDR2 is SQIVND (reference sequence). The CDR3 extends over 18 amino acids. V lost 3 bases, J lost 4 bases, and 13 bases stayed unmatched. CDR3 bases: TGTGCCAGTAGTATGGGCCTGCTGAGGACTAGCGTTTACAATGAGCAGTTCTTC. Translation: CASSMGLLRTSVYNEQFF.

This chain connects TRBV7-8 to TRBJ1-5; 7 bases line up with TRBD1. CDR3 length equals 19 residues. CDR1 is SGHVS and CDR2 is FQNEAQ in the germline V gene. V shed 3 bases and J 4 bases; nucleotides not matched to a gene: 18. CDR3 loop: CASSFEGITGTALNQPQHF. In DNA form, the CDR3 reads TGTGCCAGCAGCTTCGAGGGGATCACCGGGACAGCTTTAAATCAGCCCCAGCATTTT.

This chain links TRBV18 with TRBJ1-2; maybe TRBD1 (5 bases). The V and J ends lost 5 bases and 0 bases respectively, with 7 bases between them. The germline V gene has CDR1 KGHSH and CDR2 LQKENI. This CDR3 spans 13 amino acids. The CDR3, as DNA: TGTGCCAGCTCAGCAGGGTCTAACTATGGCTACACCTTC. Translation gives CASSAGSNYGYTF.

V usage is TRBV12-3 or TRBV12-4 and J usage is TRBJ1-1; D not resolved. V lost 4 bases, J lost 5 bases, and 2 bases lay in between. CDR3 size: 10 residues. CDR3 nucleotides: TGTGCCAGCAGTTCTACTGAAGCTTTCTTT. It is translated as CASSSTEAFF.

The table lists this clonotype with a count of one. V and J are TRBV5-1 and TRBJ2-7; maybe TRBD2 (6 bases). The V end was cut by 4 bases, the J end by 2 bases, with 13 bases between. CDR1 is SGHRS and CDR2 is YFSETQ in the germline V gene. CDR3 length equals 14 residues. The CDR3 is CASSGRDSTYEQYF. Here the CDR3 DNA reads TGCGCCAGCAGCGGCCGGGACTCAACCTACGAGCAGTACTTC. Complete variable domain (other parts from reference TRBV5-1 and TRBJ2-7): KAGVTQTPRYLIKTRGQQVTLSCSPISGHRSVSWYQQTPGQGLQFLFEYFSETQRNKGNFPGRFSGRQFSNSRSEMNVSTLELGDSALYLCASSGRDSTYEQYFGPGTRLTVT.

The chain links TRBV27 to TRBJ2-7; 9 bases are a match to TRBD1. V gave up 5 bases and J gave up 4 bases; unmatched junction bases: 12. There are 16 residues in the CDR3. The germline CDR1 and CDR2 sequences are MNHEY and SMNVEV (reference sequence). The DNA of the CDR3 is TGTGCCAGCAGTCTAAGCCCCCGGGACAGGGTATACGAGCAGTACTTC. This encodes CASSLSPRDRVYEQYF.

V is TRBV7-2 and J is TRBJ2-1; D not certain. Germline loops: CDR1 SGHTA, CDR2 FQGNSA. The CDR3 is 15 residues long. Trimming took off 5 bases at V and 0 bases at J, with 11 bases between the two ends. CDR3: CASSGWPDSYNEQFF. The CDR3 coding sequence is TGTGCCAGCAGCGGCTGGCCAGACTCCTACAATGAGCAGTTCTTC.

The chain recombines TRBV20-1 with TRBJ1-5; 8 nucleotides align to TRBD1. The CDR3 is 14 amino acids. The germline V gene encodes CDR1 DFQATT and CDR2 SNEGSKA (reference sequence). The J segment lost 2 bases and the V segment lost 5 bases, leaving 5 bases of the junction unmatched. Here the CDR3 DNA reads TGCAGTGCTTATTCAGGGGGCGGCAATCAGCCCCAGCATTTT. Its translation: CSAYSGGGNQPQHF.

The chain uses TRBV20-1 and TRBJ1-1, with 8 positions matching TRBD1. The CDR3 spans 14 residues. V was clipped by 1 base and J by 6 bases; unmatched bases: 7. Germline assignment: CDR1 DFQATT and CDR2 SNEGSKA (reference sequence). The CDR3: CSARVGQGDAEAFF. The CDR3 DNA reads as TGCAGTGCTAGAGTCGGACAGGGCGATGCTGAAGCTTTCTTT.

In its sample, this clonotype was seen once. This chain joins TRBV2 and TRBJ1-1; D possibly corresponds to TRBD1 (5 bases). Germline assignment: CDR1 SNHLY and CDR2 FYNNEI. The CDR3 contains 13 residues. V dropped 10 bases and J dropped 1 base, with 13 bases sitting between them. The CDR3 coding sequence is TGTGCCATAACCGGGACTGCGAACACTGAAGCTTTCTTT. It translates to CAITGTANTEAFF.

This chain connects TRBV29-1 to TRBJ1-1; D remains ambiguous. This CDR3 spans 13 amino acids. The germline V gene has CDR1 SQVTM and CDR2 ANQGSEA. Trimming shortened V by 4 bases and J by 3 bases, and 12 bases separated the two germline ends. This CDR3 reads CSVGTDVYTEAFF. In DNA, the CDR3 is TGCAGCGTTGGGACGGATGTCTACACTGAAGCTTTCTTT.

The CDR3: CATSRDAWGLDYGYTF. The CDR3 DNA reads as TGTGCCACCAGCAGAGATGCGTGGGGGCTCGACTATGGCTACACCTTC. This sequence joins TRBV15 and TRBJ1-2, with a weak D call TRBD1 (6 bases). The V gene lost 0 bases and the J gene lost 3 bases, with 14 bases spanning the gap. Looked up from germline, CDR1 is LNHNV and CDR2 is YYDKDF (reference sequence). The CDR3 consists of 16 residues.

The V and J genes are TRBV20-1 and TRBJ1-2, with 9 bases aligning to TRBD1. Per germline, CDR1 DFQATT and CDR2 SNEGSKA (reference sequence). This CDR3 contains 12 residues. The ends lost 1 base at V and 8 bases at J; junction bases unmatched: 2. The CDR3 DNA reads TGCAGTGCTAGAGGGGACAGGGACGGCTACACCTTC. Translation: CSARGDRDGYTF.

The chain combines TRBV5-6 with TRBJ2-7; 9 bases are shared with TRBD1. Germline V gives CDR1 SGHDT, CDR2 YYEEEE. V shed 2 bases, J shed 2 bases, and the junction held 11 bases outside the gene matches. The length of the CDR3 is 17 residues. The CDR3 coding sequence is TGTGCCAGCAGCTTTCTTGGGTGGGGACAGGGCGCCTACGAGCAGTACTTC. Encoded protein: CASSFLGWGQGAYEQYF.

The genes are TRBV9 and TRBJ2-7; 9 bases align to TRBD1. The CDR3 has 14 residues. V lost 1 base, J lost 2 bases, and 1 base stayed unmatched. The germline gives CDR1 SGDLS, CDR2 YYNGEE. The CDR3 sequence is CASSVTGGAYEQYF. CDR3 coding DNA: TGTGCCAGCAGCGTAACAGGGGGCGCCTACGAGCAGTACTTC.

The V and J genes are TRBV7-8 and TRBJ2-1; 12 bases are a match to TRBD2. V gave up 0 bases and J gave up 9 bases; unmatched junction bases: 9. Germline CDR1 and CDR2: SGHVS and FQNEAQ. The CDR3 has 17 residues. CDR3 bases: TGTGCCAGCAGCTTAGCGATGCGACTAGCGGGGGCAGGTGAGCAGTTCTTC. Amino acid sequence: CASSLAMRLAGAGEQFF.

The rearrangement uses TRBV6-5 and TRBJ1-3; TRBD1 aligns across 8 bases. Per the germline V gene, CDR1 is MNHEY and CDR2 is SVGAGI. This CDR3 has 16 residues. J was trimmed by 6 bases and V by 0 bases; bases with no gene match: 7. This CDR3 reads CASSYSIQGAENTIYF. Written as DNA, the CDR3 is TGTGCCAGCAGTTACTCCATCCAGGGGGCAGAAAACACCATATATTTT.

This sequence joins TRBV5-1 and TRBJ1-2; no clear D. Germline CDR1 reads SGHRS; CDR2 reads YFSETQ. Trimming removed 4 bases at V and 0 bases at J, with 13 bases between. There are 15 residues in the CDR3. The CDR3 reads CASSAQVGANYGYTF. CDR3 bases: TGCGCCAGCAGCGCTCAGGTGGGAGCTAACTATGGCTACACCTTC.

The rearrangement joins TRBV23-1 to TRBJ1-1; perhaps TRBD1 as D (5 bases). TRBV23-1 is noted as an ORF with a role that remains uncertain. This CDR3 spans 13 amino acids. Trimming stripped 6 bases from V and 11 bases from J, with 19 bases between. CDR3 amino acids: CASSGAGPPSAFF. The CDR3 region has the DNA TGCGCCAGCAGCGGGGCAGGGCCCCCGTCGGCTTTCTTT.

The genes are TRBV7-2 and TRBJ2-7; no reliable D call. The germline V and J ends were trimmed by 5 bases and 0 bases, with 8 bases remaining between them. This CDR3 contains 13 residues. The germline V gene encodes CDR1 SGHTA and CDR2 FQGNSA. The CDR3 DNA follows: TGTGCCAGCAGCCGACACCTCTCCTACGAGCAGTACTTC. Its protein is CASSRHLSYEQYF. Full variable domain (rest looked up from reference TRBV7-2 and TRBJ2-7): GAGVSQSPSNKVTEKGKDVELRCDPISGHTALYWYRQSLGQGLEFLIYFQGNSAPDKSGLPSDRFSAERTGGSVSTLTIQRTQQEDSAVYLCASSRHLSYEQYFGPGTRLTVT.

This chain joins TRBV12-3 or TRBV12-4 and TRBJ2-5, with 9 bases aligning to TRBD2. The CDR3 is made up of 14 amino acids. V dropped 5 bases and J dropped 5; count of bases not matched to a gene: 6. CDR3 nucleotides: TGTGCCAGCAGTCTACGACTAGCGGCGGAGACCCAGTACTTC. It encodes CASSLRLAAETQYF.